This T cell receptor beta chain was recovered during a study of blood T cell repertoires in COVID-19. The CDR3 is 15 amino acids. Germline V gene sequence: CDR1 SGHTA, CDR2 FQGNSA. Trimming pared 5 bases from V and 4 bases from J, leaving 17 bases between. While infection was still active, Seattle patients were enrolled and then followed longitudinally. Data came from immunoSEQ multiplex PCR; TCRdb stores just in-frame clones and leaves some out. The sample consists of about 210,000 clones, about 81% of them appearing once. The TCR originated in a woman aged 65 to 85 with COVID-19, enrolled during active disease. The source material was peripheral blood. The gene calls are TRBV7-2 and TRBJ1-2, with unresolved D. The chain's CDR3 is CASSGVRNMGYGYTF. CDR3 nucleotide sequence: TGTGCCAGCAGCGGAGTACGCAACATGGGCTATGGCTACACCTTC.